The clone carrying this T cell receptor beta chain was counted only a few times. Its antigen remains unknown. For the second PCR, which ran for about 7 to 11 cycles, a sample-barcoded 5' primer and a J-beta primer mix were used. TCRdb re-derived calls from the 5' RACE reads in MiXCR, one entry per CDR3 protein. This sample has more than 800,000 distinct CDR3 sequences, with 35% to 50% found just once. This sample was taken from a study of blood T cells in healthy people across ages. Samples had at least 6.5 million PBMCs isolated from them. CDR1 and CDR2 (germline): DFQATT, SNEGSKA (reference sequence). The CDR3 spans 13 residues. Study-wide points: Aged donors had fewer naive CD4+ cells and lower diversity than long-lived donors. Diversity of TCR beta per million T cells declined in a roughly linear way with age.

This rearrangement joins TRBV20-1 to TRBJ2-1; D perhaps matches TRBD2 (5 bases). The sample comprised blood. This sequence was found in a woman in her sixties in good health. The CDR3 bases are TGCAGAGCAGAGAGCGGAAACTACAATGAGCAGTTCTTC. Protein: CRAESGNYNEQFF.